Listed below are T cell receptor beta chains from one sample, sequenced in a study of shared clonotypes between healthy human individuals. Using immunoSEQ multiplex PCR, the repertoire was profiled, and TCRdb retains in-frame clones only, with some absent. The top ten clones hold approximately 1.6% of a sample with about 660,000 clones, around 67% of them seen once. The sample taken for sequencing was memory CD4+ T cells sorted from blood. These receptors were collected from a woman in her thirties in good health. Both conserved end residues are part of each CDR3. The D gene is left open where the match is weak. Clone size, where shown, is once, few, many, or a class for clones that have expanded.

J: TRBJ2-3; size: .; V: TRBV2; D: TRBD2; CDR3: CASRGTSGRQGTQYF; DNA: TGTGCCAGCAGGGGGACTAGCGGGAGGCAAGGGACGCAGTATTTT
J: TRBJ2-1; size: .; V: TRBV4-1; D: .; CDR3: CASSQATRANEQFF; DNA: TGCGCCAGCAGCCAAGCTACCAGAGCCAATGAGCAGTTCTTC
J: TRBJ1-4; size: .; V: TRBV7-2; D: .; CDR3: CASSQDRATNEKLFF; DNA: TGTGCCAGCAGCCAAGATCGAGCAACTAATGAAAAACTGTTTTTT
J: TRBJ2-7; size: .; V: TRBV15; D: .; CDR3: CATSRNYGPSYEQYF; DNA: TGTGCCACCAGCAGAAACTACGGTCCTTCCTACGAGCAGTACTTC
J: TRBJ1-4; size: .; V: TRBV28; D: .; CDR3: CASSLSTGQLFF; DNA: TGTGCCAGCAGTTTATCCACTGGGCAACTGTTTTTT
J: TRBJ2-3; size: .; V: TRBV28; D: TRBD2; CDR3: CASPPRLAGASTDTQYF; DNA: TGTGCCAGTCCCCCCCGACTAGCGGGAGCCAGTACAGATACGCAGTATTTT
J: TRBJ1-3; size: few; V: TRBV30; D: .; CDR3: CAWSSGNTIYF; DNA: TGTGCCTGGAGTAGTGGAAACACCATATATTTT
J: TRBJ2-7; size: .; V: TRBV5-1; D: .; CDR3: CASSLGGTLLDYEQYF; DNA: TGCGCCAGCAGCTTGGGAGGGACCCTCCTTGACTACGAGCAGTACTTC
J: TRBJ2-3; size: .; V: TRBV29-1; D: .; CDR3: CSVEAGAGSDTQYF; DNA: TGCAGCGTTGAAGCGGGAGCGGGTTCAGATACGCAGTATTTT
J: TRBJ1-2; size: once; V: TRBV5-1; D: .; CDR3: CASSLGHGVFYGYTF; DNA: TGCGCCAGCAGCTTGGGCCACGGCGTCTTCTATGGCTACACCTTC
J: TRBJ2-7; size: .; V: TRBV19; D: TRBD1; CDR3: CASRGTGGNEQYF; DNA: TGTGCCAGTAGGGGGACAGGGGGGAACGAGCAGTACTTC
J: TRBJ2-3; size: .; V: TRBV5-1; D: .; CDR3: CASSLGVVGIIGDTQYF; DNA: TGCGCCAGCAGCTTGGGAGTCGTGGGTATAATTGGAGATACGCAGTATTTT
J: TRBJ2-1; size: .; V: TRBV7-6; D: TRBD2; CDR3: CASSLGSSGIGSYNEQFF; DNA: TGTGCCAGCAGCTTAGGATCGAGCGGGATAGGTTCCTACAATGAGCAGTTCTTC
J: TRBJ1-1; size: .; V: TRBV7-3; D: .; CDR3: CASSQSQGTEAFF; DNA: TGTGCCAGCAGCCAAAGCCAGGGCACTGAAGCTTTCTTT
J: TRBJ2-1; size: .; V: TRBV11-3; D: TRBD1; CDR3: CASSFGQGDQIF; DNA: TGTGCCAGCAGCTTCGGACAGGGCGACCAGATCTTC
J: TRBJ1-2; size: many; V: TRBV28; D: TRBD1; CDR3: CASRVPGQKGGYTF; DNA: TGTGCCAGCAGGGTCCCGGGACAGAAAGGTGGCTACACCTTC
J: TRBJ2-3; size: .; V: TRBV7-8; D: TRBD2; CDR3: CASSLLAGEGDTQYF; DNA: TGTGCCAGCAGCTTACTAGCGGGAGAAGGTGATACGCAGTATTTT
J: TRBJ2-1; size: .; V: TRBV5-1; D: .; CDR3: CASSLATSLGYNEQFF; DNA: TGCGCCAGCAGCTTGGCCACCAGTTTGGGGTACAATGAGCAGTTCTTC
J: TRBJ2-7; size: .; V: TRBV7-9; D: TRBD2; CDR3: CASSLSGAYDEQYF; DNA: TGTGCCAGCAGCTTGAGCGGGGCTTACGACGAGCAGTACTTC
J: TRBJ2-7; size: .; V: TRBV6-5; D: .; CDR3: CASTDGGTSYEQYF; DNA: TGTGCCAGCACCGACGGAGGTACCTCCTACGAGCAGTACTTC
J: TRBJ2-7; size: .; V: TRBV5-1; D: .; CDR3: CASSPQGYEQYF; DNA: TGCGCCAGCAGCCCCCAGGGTTACGAGCAGTACTTC
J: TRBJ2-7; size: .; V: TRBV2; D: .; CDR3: CASSGGYGEQYF; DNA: TGTGCCAGCAGTGGGGGCTACGGCGAGCAGTACTTC
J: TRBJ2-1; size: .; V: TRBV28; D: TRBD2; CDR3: CASSRTSGRYNEQFF; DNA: TGTGCCAGCAGTCGGACTAGCGGGAGGTACAATGAGCAGTTCTTC
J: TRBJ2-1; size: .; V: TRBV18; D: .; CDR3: CASSPPLGTGRTPFPHEQFF; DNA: TGTGCCAGCTCACCACCCTTAGGTACCGGCAGGACACCCTTCCCCCATGAGCAGTTCTTC
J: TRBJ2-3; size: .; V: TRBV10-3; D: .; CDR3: CATRPSAFTDTQYF; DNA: TGTGCCACCCGACCTAGCGCGTTCACAGATACGCAGTATTTT
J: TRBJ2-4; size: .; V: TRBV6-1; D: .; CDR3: CASRKGSPKNIQYF; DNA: TGTGCCAGCAGGAAGGGAAGCCCCAAAAACATTCAGTACTTC